This is a list of T cell receptor beta chains from one sample in a study of T cell responses to AZD1222 COVID-19 vaccine. Method: immunoSEQ multiplex PCR; TCRdb's copy keeps in-frame clones and lacks some. Among tens of thousands of clones, approximately 80% were seen once, and the ten largest hold roughly 5%. The specimen comprised peripheral blood, sampled on day 0 of AZD1222 vaccination. Every receptor here comes from an adult in good health. CDR3s include the opening cysteine and the closing phenylalanine or tryptophan. D genes are given only for firm matches. Clone size appears in some rows only: once, few, many, or a class for an expanded clone.

.	.	TRBJ1-5	TRBV19	TGTGCCAGTAGTATCGCCATGGACAATCAGCCCCAGCATTTT	CASSIAMDNQPQHF
.	.	TRBJ1-2	TRBV5-4	TGTGCCAGCAGCTTGGAGGCCCGATCTTATGGCTACACCTTC	CASSLEARSYGYTF
TRBD1	.	TRBJ1-1	TRBV5-1	TGCGCCAGCGTATCGACAGGGGGGACTGAAGCTTTCTTT	CASVSTGGTEAFF
TRBD2	.	TRBJ2-5	TRBV2	TGTGCCAGCAGGGGGGAAGTTACTAGCGGTCAGACCCAGTACTTC	CASRGEVTSGQTQYF
.	once	TRBJ2-7	TRBV6-5	TGTGCCAGCAGCCCGTCCTACGACAGGGAGCAGTACTTC	CASSPSYDREQYF
.	once	TRBJ2-7	TRBV9	TGTGCCAGCAGCGTCGAGGGTCTTTCGGAGCAGTACTTC	CASSVEGLSEQYF
.	.	TRBJ1-5	TRBV19	TGTGCCAGTAGTTCGGAGAGACTCAATCAGCCCCAGCATTTT	CASSSERLNQPQHF
.	.	TRBJ2-2	TRBV27	TGTGCCAGCAGTTTATACGGGGGCGGGGAGCTGTTTTTT	CASSLYGGGELFF
.	.	TRBJ1-2	TRBV7-2	TGTGCCAGCAGCCCGGACATCTATGGCTACACCTTC	CASSPDIYGYTF
.	few	TRBJ1-6	TRBV2	TGTGCCAGCGGCCAGGGTAATAATTCACCCCTCCACTTT	CASGQGNNSPLHF
TRBD2	once	TRBJ2-3	TRBV11-3	TGTGCCAGCAGCTTAGGCTGGGGGGGTACTAGCACAGATACGCAGTATTTT	CASSLGWGGTSTDTQYF
.	.	TRBJ1-4	TRBV6-2/TRBV6-3	TGTGCCAGCAGTTACCGGCCGGGACGGACTAATGAAAAACTGTTTTTT	CASSYRPGRTNEKLFF
TRBD2	.	TRBJ2-1	TRBV7-8	TGTGCCAGCAGCTCTAGGACTAGCGGGGGCCTGAATGAGCAGTTCTTC	CASSSRTSGGLNEQFF
.	.	TRBJ2-3	TRBV18	TGTGCCAGCTCACCAAACCGAGGGAGCACAGATACGCAGTATTTT	CASSPNRGSTDTQYF
.	.	TRBJ2-3	TRBV7-2	TGTGCCAGCAGCTCGACTGGCGTGGGGGCTACGCAGTATTTT	CASSSTGVGATQYF
.	.	TRBJ1-3	TRBV2	TGTGCCAGCAGTGAGGGGTCTAGCTCTGGAAACACCATATATTTT	CASSEGSSSGNTIYF